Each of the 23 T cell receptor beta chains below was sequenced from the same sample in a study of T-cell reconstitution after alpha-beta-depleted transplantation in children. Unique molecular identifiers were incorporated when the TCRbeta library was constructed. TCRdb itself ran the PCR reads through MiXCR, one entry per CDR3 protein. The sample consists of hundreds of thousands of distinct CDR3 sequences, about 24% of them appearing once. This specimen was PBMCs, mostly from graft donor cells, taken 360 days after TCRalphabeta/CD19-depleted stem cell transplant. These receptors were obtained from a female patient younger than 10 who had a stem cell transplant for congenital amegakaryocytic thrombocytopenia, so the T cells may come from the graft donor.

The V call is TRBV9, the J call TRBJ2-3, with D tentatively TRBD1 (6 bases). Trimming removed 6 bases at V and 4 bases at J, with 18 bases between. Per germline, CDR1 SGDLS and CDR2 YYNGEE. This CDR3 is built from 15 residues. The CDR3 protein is CASTHPGGGSDTQYF. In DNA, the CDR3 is TGTGCCAGCACCCATCCGGGTGGGGGCTCAGATACGCAGTATTTT.

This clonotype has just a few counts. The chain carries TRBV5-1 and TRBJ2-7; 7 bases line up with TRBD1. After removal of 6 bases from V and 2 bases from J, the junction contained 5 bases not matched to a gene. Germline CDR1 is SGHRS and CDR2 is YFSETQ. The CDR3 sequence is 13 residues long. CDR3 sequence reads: CASKRTGTYEQYF. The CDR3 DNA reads TGCGCCAGCAAACGGACAGGAACCTACGAGCAGTACTTC.

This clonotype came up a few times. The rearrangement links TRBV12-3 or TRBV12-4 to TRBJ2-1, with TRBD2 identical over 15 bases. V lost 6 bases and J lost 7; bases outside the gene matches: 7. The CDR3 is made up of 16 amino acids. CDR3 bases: TGTGCCAGCAGACGCACCGGGACTAGCGGGAGGAATGAGCAGTTCTTC. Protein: CASRRTGTSGRNEQFF.

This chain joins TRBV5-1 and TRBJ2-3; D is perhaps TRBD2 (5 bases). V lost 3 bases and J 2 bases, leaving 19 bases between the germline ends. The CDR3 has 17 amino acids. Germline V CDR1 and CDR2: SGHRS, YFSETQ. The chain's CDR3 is CASSSGLSPSPTDTQYF. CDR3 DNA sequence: TGCGCCAGCAGCTCAGGACTTTCACCTTCTCCCACAGATACGCAGTATTTT.

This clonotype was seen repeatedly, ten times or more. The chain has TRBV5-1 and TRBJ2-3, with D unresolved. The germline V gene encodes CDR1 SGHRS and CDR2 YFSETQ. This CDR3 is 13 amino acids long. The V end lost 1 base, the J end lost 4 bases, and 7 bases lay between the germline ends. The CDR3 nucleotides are TGCGCCAGCAGCTTGTTCCTGCCAGATACGCAGTATTTT. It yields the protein CASSLFLPDTQYF.

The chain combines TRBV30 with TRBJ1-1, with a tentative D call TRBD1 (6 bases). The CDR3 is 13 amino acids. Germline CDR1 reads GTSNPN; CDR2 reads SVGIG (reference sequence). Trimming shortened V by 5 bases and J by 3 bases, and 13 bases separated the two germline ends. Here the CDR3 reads CAWARRGYTEAFF. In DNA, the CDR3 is TGTGCCTGGGCACGGAGGGGGTACACTGAAGCTTTCTTT.

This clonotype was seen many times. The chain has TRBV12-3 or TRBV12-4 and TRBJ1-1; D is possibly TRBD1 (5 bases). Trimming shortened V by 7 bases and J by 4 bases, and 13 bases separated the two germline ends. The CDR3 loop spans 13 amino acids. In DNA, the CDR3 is TGTGCCAGCATTACCAGGGATGGCACTGAAGCTTTCTTT. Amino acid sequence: CASITRDGTEAFF.

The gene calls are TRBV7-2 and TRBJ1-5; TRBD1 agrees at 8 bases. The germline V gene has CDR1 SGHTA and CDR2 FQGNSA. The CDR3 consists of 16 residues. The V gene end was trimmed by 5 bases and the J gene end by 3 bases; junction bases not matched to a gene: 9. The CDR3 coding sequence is TGTGCCAGCAGCCTGAGGACAGGGAAGGTCAATCAGCCCCAGCATTTT. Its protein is CASSLRTGKVNQPQHF.

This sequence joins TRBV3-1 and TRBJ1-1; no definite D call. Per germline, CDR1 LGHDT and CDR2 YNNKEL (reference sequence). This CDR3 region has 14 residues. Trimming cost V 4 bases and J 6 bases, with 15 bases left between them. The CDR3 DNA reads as TGTGCCAGCAGCCGCGTTATAGATGGTTCTGAAGCTTTCTTT. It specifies CASSRVIDGSEAFF.

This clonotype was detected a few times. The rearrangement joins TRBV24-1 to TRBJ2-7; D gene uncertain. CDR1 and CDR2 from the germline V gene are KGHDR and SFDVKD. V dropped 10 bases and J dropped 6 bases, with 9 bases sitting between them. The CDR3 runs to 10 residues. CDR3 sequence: CATKHGEQYF. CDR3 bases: TGTGCCACAAAACATGGCGAGCAGTACTTC.

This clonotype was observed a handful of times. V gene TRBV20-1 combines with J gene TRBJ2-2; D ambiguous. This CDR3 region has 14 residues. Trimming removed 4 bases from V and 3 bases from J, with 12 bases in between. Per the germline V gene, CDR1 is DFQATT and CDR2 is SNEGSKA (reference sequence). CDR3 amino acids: CSAIGLVDTGELFF. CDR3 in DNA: TGCAGTGCTATTGGGCTAGTCGACACCGGGGAGCTGTTTTTT.

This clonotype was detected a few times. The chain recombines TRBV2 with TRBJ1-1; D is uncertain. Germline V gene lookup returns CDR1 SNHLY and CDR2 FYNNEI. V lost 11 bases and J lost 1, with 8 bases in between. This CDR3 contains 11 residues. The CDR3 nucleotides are TGTGCCGGACTCGGGAACACTGAAGCTTTCTTT. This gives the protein CAGLGNTEAFF.

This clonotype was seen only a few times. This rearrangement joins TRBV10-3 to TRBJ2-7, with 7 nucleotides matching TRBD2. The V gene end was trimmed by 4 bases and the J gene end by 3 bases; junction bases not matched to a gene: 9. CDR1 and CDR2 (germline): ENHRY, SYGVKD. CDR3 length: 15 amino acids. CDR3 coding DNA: TGTGCCATCAGTGGGGAGGGTGGGGAAAACTACGAGCAGTACTTC. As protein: CAISGEGGENYEQYF.

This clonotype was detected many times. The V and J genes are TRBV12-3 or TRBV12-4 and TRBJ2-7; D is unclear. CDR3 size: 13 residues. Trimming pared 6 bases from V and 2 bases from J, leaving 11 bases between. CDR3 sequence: CASRPGITYEQYF. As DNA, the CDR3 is TGTGCCAGCAGACCCGGAATAACCTACGAGCAGTACTTC.

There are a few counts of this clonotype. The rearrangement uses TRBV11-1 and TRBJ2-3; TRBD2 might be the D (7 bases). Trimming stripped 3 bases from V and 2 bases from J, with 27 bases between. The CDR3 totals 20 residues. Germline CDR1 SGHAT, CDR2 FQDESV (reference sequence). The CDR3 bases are TGTGCCAGCAGCTTGCGGCGGGGGCCCACCTTTATACAGAACACAGATACGCAGTATTTT. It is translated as CASSLRRGPTFIQNTDTQYF.

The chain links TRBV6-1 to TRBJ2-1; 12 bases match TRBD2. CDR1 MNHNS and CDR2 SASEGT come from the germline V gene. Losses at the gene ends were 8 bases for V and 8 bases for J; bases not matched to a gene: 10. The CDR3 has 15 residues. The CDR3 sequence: CASVGKTSGSYEQFF. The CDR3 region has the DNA TGTGCCAGCGTGGGGAAGACTAGCGGGAGTTATGAGCAGTTCTTC.

CDR3 sequence: CASSGTDFDDTEAFF. The CDR3 bases are TGTGCCAGCAGCGGGACAGACTTTGACGACACTGAAGCTTTCTTT. The chain links TRBV6-1 to TRBJ1-1; 7 bases match TRBD1. Germline V gives CDR1 MNHNS, CDR2 SASEGT. V was clipped by 6 bases and J by 3 bases; unmatched bases: 10. The CDR3 spans 15 residues.

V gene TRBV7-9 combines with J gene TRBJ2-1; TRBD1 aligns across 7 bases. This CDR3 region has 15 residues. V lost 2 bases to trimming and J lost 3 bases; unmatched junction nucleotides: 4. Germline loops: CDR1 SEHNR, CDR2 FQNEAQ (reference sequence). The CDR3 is CASSLWQGVYNEQFF. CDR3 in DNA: TGTGCCAGCAGCTTATGGCAGGGGGTCTACAATGAGCAGTTCTTC.

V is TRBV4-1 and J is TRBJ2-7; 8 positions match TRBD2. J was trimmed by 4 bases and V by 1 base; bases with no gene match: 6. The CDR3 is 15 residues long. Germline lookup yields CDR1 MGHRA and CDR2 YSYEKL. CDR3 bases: TGCGCCAGCAGCCAAGCGGCTAGCGGGCTGTACGAGCAGTACTTC. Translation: CASSQAASGLYEQYF.

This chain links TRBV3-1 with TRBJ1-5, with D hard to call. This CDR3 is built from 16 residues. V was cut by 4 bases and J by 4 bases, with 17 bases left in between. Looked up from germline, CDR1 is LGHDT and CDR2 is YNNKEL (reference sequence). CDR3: CASSPWPYFPNQPQHF. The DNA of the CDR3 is TGTGCCAGCAGCCCATGGCCTTATTTCCCAAATCAGCCCCAGCATTTT.

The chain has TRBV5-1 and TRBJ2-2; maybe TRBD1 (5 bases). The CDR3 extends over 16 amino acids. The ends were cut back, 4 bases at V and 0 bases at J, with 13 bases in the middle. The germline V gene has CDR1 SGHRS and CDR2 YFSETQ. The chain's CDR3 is CASSGLGATNTGELFF. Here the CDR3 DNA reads TGCGCCAGCAGCGGGCTAGGGGCCACGAACACCGGGGAGCTGTTTTTT.

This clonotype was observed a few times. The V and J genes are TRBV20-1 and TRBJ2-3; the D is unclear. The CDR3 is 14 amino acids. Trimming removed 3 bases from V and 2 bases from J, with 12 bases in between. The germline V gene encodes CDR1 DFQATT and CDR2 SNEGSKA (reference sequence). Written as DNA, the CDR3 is TGCAGTGCTAGCGGAACTACCCCCACAGATACGCAGTATTTT. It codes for CSASGTTPTDTQYF.

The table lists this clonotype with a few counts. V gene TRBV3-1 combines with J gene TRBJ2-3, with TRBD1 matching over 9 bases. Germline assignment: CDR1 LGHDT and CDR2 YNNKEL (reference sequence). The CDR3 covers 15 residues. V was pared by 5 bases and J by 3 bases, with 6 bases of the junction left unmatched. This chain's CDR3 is CASSEGQGLTDTQYF. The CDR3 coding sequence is TGTGCCAGCAGCGAAGGACAGGGGTTAACAGATACGCAGTATTTT.